These T cell receptor beta chains were read from a single sample in a study of shared clonotypes between healthy human individuals. Repertoires were generated with immunoSEQ multiplex PCR, while TCRdb's copy carries only in-frame clones and drops some. The top ten clones hold 10% of a sample with hundreds of thousands of clones, 73% of them seen once. Material for sequencing was memory CD4+ T cells sorted from blood. The receptors originated from a man aged 25-40 years in good health. Each CDR3 is given with its conserved first and last residue. D genes are given only for firm matches. A clone size is listed for some rows: how often the clone was seen (once, few, many), or a class if it is expanded.

d_call: TRBD1; clone_size: once; j_call: TRBJ2-2; v_call: TRBV2; cdr3_aa: CATGTGFTGELFF; cdr3_nt: TGTGCCACCGGGACAGGGTTCACCGGGGAGCTGTTTTTT
d_call: .; clone_size: few; j_call: TRBJ1-4; v_call: TRBV28; cdr3_aa: CASSGVGGRTNEKLFF; cdr3_nt: TGTGCCAGCAGTGGGGTCGGGGGGCGAACTAATGAAAAACTGTTTTTT
d_call: .; clone_size: .; j_call: TRBJ2-3; v_call: TRBV10-2; cdr3_aa: CASSDGGKRPDTQYF; cdr3_nt: TGCGCCAGCAGTGATGGCGGGAAACGACCAGATACGCAGTATTTT
d_call: .; clone_size: few; j_call: TRBJ2-3; v_call: TRBV18; cdr3_aa: CASSQEAGTDTQYF; cdr3_nt: TGTGCCAGCTCACAGGAGGCGGGGACAGATACGCAGTATTTT
d_call: .; clone_size: .; j_call: TRBJ2-1; v_call: TRBV7-9; cdr3_aa: CASSLYNKINNEQFF; cdr3_nt: TGTGCCAGCAGCTTATACAATAAGATTAACAATGAGCAGTTCTTC
d_call: TRBD2; clone_size: .; j_call: TRBJ2-1; v_call: TRBV4-1; cdr3_aa: CASRRESYNEQFF; cdr3_nt: TGCGCCAGCCGGCGGGAGTCTTACAATGAGCAGTTCTTC
d_call: TRBD1; clone_size: .; j_call: TRBJ2-7; v_call: TRBV10-2; cdr3_aa: CASSGTGVAYEQYF; cdr3_nt: TGCGCCAGCAGTGGAACAGGGGTTGCCTACGAGCAGTACTTC
d_call: TRBD1; clone_size: .; j_call: TRBJ2-7; v_call: TRBV5-4; cdr3_aa: CASSSGGDRGRQEQYF; cdr3_nt: TGTGCCAGCAGCTCGGGGGGGGACAGGGGTAGACAAGAGCAGTACTTC
d_call: TRBD1; clone_size: .; j_call: TRBJ2-7; v_call: TRBV18; cdr3_aa: CASSPGPGGVNEQYF; cdr3_nt: TGTGCCAGCTCACCAGGGCCAGGGGGCGTCAACGAGCAGTACTTC
d_call: .; clone_size: .; j_call: TRBJ2-7; v_call: TRBV28; cdr3_aa: CASSSAGGGRDEQYF; cdr3_nt: TGTGCCAGCAGTTCGGCGGGCGGGGGCCGGGACGAGCAGTACTTC
d_call: .; clone_size: many; j_call: TRBJ2-5; v_call: TRBV19; cdr3_aa: CASSLGNRETQYF; cdr3_nt: TGTGCCAGTAGCCTCGGGAACAGGGAGACCCAGTACTTC
d_call: .; clone_size: .; j_call: TRBJ1-2; v_call: TRBV2; cdr3_aa: CASKRQAANYGYTF; cdr3_nt: TGTGCCTCGAAAAGACAGGCGGCTAACTATGGCTACACCTTC
d_call: TRBD2; clone_size: .; j_call: TRBJ2-7; v_call: TRBV6-5; cdr3_aa: CASRSLRTSGTEQYF; cdr3_nt: TGTGCCAGCAGATCCCTTAGGACTAGCGGGACCGAGCAGTACTTC
d_call: .; clone_size: .; j_call: TRBJ1-1; v_call: TRBV5-1; cdr3_aa: CASSLVGGDTEAFF; cdr3_nt: TGCGCCAGCAGCTTGGTCGGGGGGGACACTGAAGCTTTCTTT
d_call: TRBD2; clone_size: once; j_call: TRBJ2-1; v_call: TRBV7-9; cdr3_aa: CASSLAPGVAGGYGNEQFF; cdr3_nt: TGTGCCAGCAGCTTAGCTCCAGGGGTAGCGGGAGGGTATGGCAATGAGCAGTTCTTC
d_call: .; clone_size: once; j_call: TRBJ2-3; v_call: TRBV5-1; cdr3_aa: CASRPRASTDTQYF; cdr3_nt: TGCGCCAGCAGGCCCCGTGCTAGCACAGATACGCAGTATTTT
d_call: .; clone_size: once; j_call: TRBJ2-1; v_call: TRBV6-1; cdr3_aa: CASSEPTESSYNEQFF; cdr3_nt: TGTGCCAGCAGTGAACCTACGGAGAGCTCCTACAATGAGCAGTTCTTC